Listed below are T cell receptor beta chains from one sample, sequenced in a study of T cell repertoires in cytomegalovirus infection. These receptors are not linked to any known antigen. TCRdb independently ran MiXCR on the reads; one entry per CDR3 protein. The sample carries some 900,000 distinct CDR3 sequences, around a third recorded once. This sample comprised cultured CD8+ T cells from PBMCs, obtained from culture after CMV antigen stimulation. All receptors derive from a human donor in good health (CMV status not recorded). Some clones in this sample may be carry-over from other donors' samples. The CDR3 runs from the conserved cysteine through the conserved F or W. D genes are given only for firm matches. Clone size, where shown, is once, few, many, or a class for clones that have expanded.

d_call	v_call	j_call	clone_size	cdr3_length	cdr3_aa	cdr3_nt
-	TRBV11-1	TRBJ2-7	few	14	CASSLGAHHRGQYF	TGTGCCAGCAGCTTAGGAGCGCATCACCGGGGGCAGTACTTC
TRBD1	TRBV6-5	TRBJ2-1	few	16	CASSYSKGQEYNEQFF	TGTGCCAGCAGTTACTCGAAGGGACAGGAGTACAATGAGCAGTTCTTC
TRBD1	TRBV28	TRBJ2-1	few	14	CASSLLDRVNEQFF	TGTGCCAGCAGTTTGTTAGACAGGGTGAATGAGCAGTTCTTC
-	TRBV6-2/TRBV6-3	TRBJ1-3	once	14	CVSSLGRRQTTLYF	TGTGTCAGCAGTCTCGGACGCCGCCAAACGACCTTATATTTT
-	TRBV4-1	TRBJ1-5	few	15	CASSQAGGGNQPQHF	TGCGCCAGCAGCCAAGCAGGAGGGGGCAATCAGCCCCAGCATTTT
-	TRBV10-2	TRBJ1-1	few	11	CASSEGVEAFF	TGTGCCAGCAGTGAAGGAGTTGAAGCTTTCTTT
-	TRBV6-5	TRBJ1-1	few	13	CASNGQFNTEAFF	TGTGCCAGCAACGGACAGTTCAACACTGAAGCTTTCTTT
TRBD2	TRBV10-3	TRBJ2-1	-	15	CAIRTLATQGGEQFF	TGTGCCATCAGGACTCTAGCGACCCAGGGAGGGGAGCAGTTCTTC
TRBD2	TRBV7-3	TRBJ2-3	few	15	CASSRSGGKSDTQYF	TGTGCCAGCAGCCGTAGCGGGGGGAAGTCGGATACGCAGTATTTT
TRBD2	TRBV2	TRBJ2-3	-	17	CASKGLAGGTSTDTQYF	TGTGCCAGCAAGGGACTAGCGGGGGGAACCTCCACAGATACGCAGTATTTT
TRBD2	TRBV6-5	TRBJ2-3	few	17	CASSRLTSEWESDTQYF	TGTGCCAGCAGTCGCCTCACTAGCGAATGGGAATCAGATACGCAGTATTTT
-	TRBV28	TRBJ1-6	few	14	CASSFRGLGSPLHF	TGTGCCAGCAGTTTCAGAGGGCTTGGTTCACCCCTCCACTTT
-	TRBV12-3/TRBV12-4	TRBJ2-7	few	14	CASSSGQAPYEQYF	TGTGCCAGCAGTTCGGGGCAGGCACCCTACGAGCAGTACTTC
TRBD2	TRBV15	TRBJ2-1	few	15	CATRPVWRGDDEQFF	TGTGCCACCAGACCGGTCTGGCGGGGGGACGATGAGCAGTTCTTC
TRBD2	TRBV4-1	TRBJ2-1	few	17	CASSQVPGLAGGNEQFF	TGCGCCAGCAGCCAAGTCCCGGGACTAGCGGGGGGTAATGAGCAGTTCTTC
TRBD2	TRBV7-7	TRBJ2-3	few	19	CASSLRTSGGAAGTDTQYF	TGTGCTAGCAGCTTGCGGACTAGCGGGGGGGCCGCGGGCACAGATACGCAGTATTTT
-	TRBV10-2	TRBJ2-5	-	15	CASSENPASQETQYF	TGCGCCAGCAGTGAGAATCCAGCGTCTCAAGAGACCCAGTACTTC